This T cell receptor beta chain came from a study of cytomegalovirus exposure and HLA in healthy donors. The CDR3 consists of 17 residues. Germline lookup yields CDR1 SQVTM and CDR2 ANQGSEA. V was pared by 3 bases and J by 0 bases, with 20 bases between. Study-level results: Generally TCR sequences proved uncommon, though certain public TCRs appeared in numerous donors. Cytomegalovirus-associated TCR beta chains were listed, numbering roughly 150. Cytomegalovirus status was reportedly diagnosed by the classifier with high sensitivity and specificity.

A note on this clone: Antigen specificity is unknown.

TCRdb's copy holds only in-frame clones and misses some; the assay was immunoSEQ multiplex PCR. The sample has roughly 330,000 clones; approximately 86% are singletons. Material for sequencing was PBMCs. The sequence was obtained from a woman aged 25 to 39 in good health and CMV-seropositive. The chain couples TRBV29-1 to TRBJ1-2, with D perhaps matching TRBD1 (5 bases). The DNA for the CDR3 is TGCAGCGTTGATAGGGCTTGGGCAGGGCCTACTAACTATGGCTACACCTTC. Its translation: CSVDRAWAGPTNYGYTF.